The 7 T cell receptor beta chains below all came from one sample that was sequenced in a study of molecular identifiers for immune sequencing clone quantification (dated 2018 in TCRdb). The library was produced with PCR. Reads for this sample came from an Illumina HiSeq 4000. TCRdb itself trimmed the public reads at Q25 with fastp, ran MiXCR and retained productive beta chains. All rows with the same CDR3 protein become a single entry with the most common DNA and genes. This sample is represented by 490,000 or so distinct CDR3 sequences; over 20% of them were singletons. The ten largest clones take up roughly 0.81% of the sample. Material: naive CD8+ T cells from blood, with Jurkat cell RNA spiked in. This sample's cell subset or site label indicates: FACS-sorted CD8+CD4-CCR7+CD45RA+ naive T cells. The receptors come from a human donor in good health. Some libraries in this study had Jurkat cell RNA spiked in.

The chain links TRBV6-2 or TRBV6-3 to TRBJ2-7; D perhaps matches TRBD1 (6 bases). The germline gives CDR1 MNHEY, CDR2 SVGEGT. CDR3 size: 13 residues. V was trimmed by 4 bases and J by 3 bases, leaving 10 bases between them. The CDR3 DNA sequence: TGTGCCAGCAGTTCTCAGGGGAACTACGAGCAGTACTTC. This sequence encodes CASSSQGNYEQYF.

V gene TRBV6-1 combines with J gene TRBJ2-1, with D unclear. Germline V gene lookup returns CDR1 MNHNS and CDR2 SASEGT. Trimming removed 6 bases at V and 6 bases at J, with 12 bases between. The CDR3 consists of 13 residues. CDR3 residues: CASRHPLANEQFF. Written as DNA, the CDR3 is TGTGCCAGCAGGCATCCCCTTGCCAATGAGCAGTTCTTC.

As regards this clonotype: A much larger clone lies one base from this, so it may be a read error. V gene TRBV6-6 combines with J gene TRBJ1-5; the D gene is possibly TRBD1 (6 bases). Germline assignment: CDR1 MNHNY and CDR2 SVGAGI (reference sequence). The CDR3 covers 14 residues. As DNA, the CDR3 is TGTGCCAGCATTAAGGGGGATAGCAGTCAGCCCCAGCATTTT. Residues: CASIKGDSSQPQHF.

The chain combines TRBV19 with TRBJ2-7, with 9 bases fitting TRBD1. The germline V gene has CDR1 LNHDA and CDR2 SQIVND (reference sequence). V shed 6 bases, J shed 2 bases, and the junction held 8 bases outside the gene matches. The CDR3 sequence is 15 residues long. CDR3: CASSAGTGTPYEQYF. The CDR3 coding sequence is TGTGCCAGTAGCGCCGGGACAGGGACACCCTACGAGCAGTACTTC. Complete variable domain (other parts from reference TRBV19 and TRBJ2-7): DGGITQSPKYLFRKEGQNVTLSCEQNLNHDAMYWYRQDPGQGLRLIYYSQIVNDFQKGDIAEGYSVSREKKESFPLTVTSAQKNPTAFYLCASSAGTGTPYEQYFGPGTRLTVT.

Of note for this clonotype: Just one base apart from a much larger clone, this may be a read error. The chain couples TRBV12-3 or TRBV12-4 to TRBJ1-1; D is ambiguous. The CDR3 is 13 amino acids. The CDR3 nucleotides are TGTGCCAGCGGTTTAGACAAGCCCACTGAAGCTTTCTTT. Protein: CASGLDKPTEAFF.

The genes are TRBV7-9 and TRBJ1-2; tentative D call: TRBD1 (5 bases). Germline lookup yields CDR1 SEHNR and CDR2 FQNEAQ (reference sequence). This CDR3 has 14 residues. Trimming took off 0 bases at V and 10 bases at J, with 15 bases between the two ends. The CDR3 nucleotides read TGTGCCAGCAGCTTAGCGAGGCAGGGAGTTTTCTACACCTTC. It yields the protein CASSLARQGVFYTF.

This clonotype came up a few times. A much larger clone differs by one base, so this may be a read error. V gene TRBV7-9 combines with J gene TRBJ2-2; D tentatively reads TRBD1 or TRBD2 (6 bases each). Per the germline V gene, CDR1 is SEHNR and CDR2 is FQNEAQ (reference sequence). There are 16 residues in the CDR3. With 5 bases removed from V and 7 bases from J, the gap between germline ends came to 20 bases. The CDR3, as DNA: TGTGCCAGCAGCACCCCTAGCGCCAGGGACATCGGGGAGCTGTTTTTT. It yields the protein CASSTPSARDIGELFF.